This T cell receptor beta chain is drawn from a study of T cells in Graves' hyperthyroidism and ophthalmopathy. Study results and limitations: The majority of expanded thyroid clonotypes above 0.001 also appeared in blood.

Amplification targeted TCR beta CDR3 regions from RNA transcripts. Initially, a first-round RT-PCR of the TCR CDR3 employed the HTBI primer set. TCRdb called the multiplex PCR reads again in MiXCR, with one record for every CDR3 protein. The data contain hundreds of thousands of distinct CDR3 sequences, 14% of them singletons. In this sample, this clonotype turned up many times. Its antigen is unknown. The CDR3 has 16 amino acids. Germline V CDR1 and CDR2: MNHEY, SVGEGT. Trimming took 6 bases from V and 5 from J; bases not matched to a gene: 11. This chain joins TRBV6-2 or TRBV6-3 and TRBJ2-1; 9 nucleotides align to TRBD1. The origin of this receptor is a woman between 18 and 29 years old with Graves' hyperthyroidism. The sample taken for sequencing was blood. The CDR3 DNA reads TGTGCCAGCAGACCTAGGACAGGGGCGCCGAACAATGAGCAGTTCTTC. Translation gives CASRPRTGAPNNEQFF.